This TCR beta chain is from a study of CD8+ T cells in alopecia areata. CDR1 is SQVTM and CDR2 is ANQGSEA in the germline V gene. The CDR3 runs 12 residues. The V end was cut by 4 bases, the J end by 8 bases, with 12 bases between. RNA extraction was followed by reverse transcription into cDNA, which acted as the sequencing template. Measured with immunoSEQ multiplex PCR; TCRdb has only the in-frame clones, and not every one. The sample carries about 190,000 clones, approximately 56% recorded once. The table lists this clone with a few counts. The sample's treatment: oral pan-JAK inhibitor, 5-10 mg twice daily.

V gene TRBV29-1 combines with J gene TRBJ2-1; D not certain. This receptor was identified in a human donor with alopecia areata. This sample comprised CD4+ T cells sorted from blood, obtained at week 4, from a patient treated with tofacitinib. The DNA of the CDR3 is TGCAGCGTTGGCAGGCCTTGGGATGAGCAGTTCTTC. Residues: CSVGRPWDEQFF.